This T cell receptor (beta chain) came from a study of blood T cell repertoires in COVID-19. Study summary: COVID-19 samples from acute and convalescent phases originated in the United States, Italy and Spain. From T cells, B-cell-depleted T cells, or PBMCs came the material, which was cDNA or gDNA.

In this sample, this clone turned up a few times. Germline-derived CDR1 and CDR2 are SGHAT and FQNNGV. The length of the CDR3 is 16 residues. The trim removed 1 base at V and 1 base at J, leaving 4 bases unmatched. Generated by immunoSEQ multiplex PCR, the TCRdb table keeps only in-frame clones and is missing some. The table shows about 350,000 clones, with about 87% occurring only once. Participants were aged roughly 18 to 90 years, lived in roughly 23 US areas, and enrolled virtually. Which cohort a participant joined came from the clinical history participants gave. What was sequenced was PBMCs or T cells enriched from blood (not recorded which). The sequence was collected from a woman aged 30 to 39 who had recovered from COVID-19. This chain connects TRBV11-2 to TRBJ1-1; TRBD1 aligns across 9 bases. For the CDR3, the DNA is TGTGCCAGCAGCTTAGTGACAGGGGGAGCGAACACTGAAGCTTTCTTT. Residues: CASSLVTGGANTEAFF.